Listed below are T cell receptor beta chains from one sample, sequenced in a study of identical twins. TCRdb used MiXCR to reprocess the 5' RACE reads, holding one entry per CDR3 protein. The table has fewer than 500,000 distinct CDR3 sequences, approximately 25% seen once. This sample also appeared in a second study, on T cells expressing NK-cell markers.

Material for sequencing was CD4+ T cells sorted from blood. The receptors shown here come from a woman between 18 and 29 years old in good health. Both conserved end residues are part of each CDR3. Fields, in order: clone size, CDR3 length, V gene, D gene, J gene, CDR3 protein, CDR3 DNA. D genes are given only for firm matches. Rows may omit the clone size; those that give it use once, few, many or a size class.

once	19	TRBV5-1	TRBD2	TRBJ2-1	CASSFPGPRTSSGYNEQFF	TGCGCCAGCAGCTTCCCGGGACCTCGGACTAGCTCGGGTTACAATGAGCAGTTCTTC
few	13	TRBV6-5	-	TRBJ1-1	CASSYFRAGEAFF	TGTGCCAGCAGTTACTTCCGGGCCGGCGAAGCTTTCTTT
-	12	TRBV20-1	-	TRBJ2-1	CSARGPRNEQFF	TGCAGTGCTAGAGGTCCCCGGAATGAGCAGTTCTTC
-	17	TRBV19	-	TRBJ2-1	CASSPLPGGARPFWQFF	TGTGCCAGTAGCCCACTCCCTGGAGGGGCACGACCTTTTTGGCAGTTCTTC
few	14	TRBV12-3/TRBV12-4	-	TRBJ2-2	CASSFGGRPGELFF	TGTGCCAGCAGTTTTGGGGGGCGCCCCGGGGAGCTGTTTTTT
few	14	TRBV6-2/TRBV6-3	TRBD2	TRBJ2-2	CASTQLAGAGELFF	TGTGCCAGCACTCAGTTGGCGGGGGCCGGGGAGCTGTTTTTT
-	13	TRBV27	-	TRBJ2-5	CASSWSRDETQYF	TGTGCCAGCAGTTGGTCCAGGGATGAGACCCAGTACTTC
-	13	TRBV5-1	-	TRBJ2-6	CASSLEGRNVLTF	TGCGCCAGCAGCTTGGAGGGGCGGAACGTCCTGACTTTC
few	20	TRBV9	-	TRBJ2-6	CASSVVERPGAKGGANVLTF	TGTGCCAGCAGCGTAGTCGAAAGGCCGGGGGCAAAGGGTGGGGCCAACGTCCTGACTTTC
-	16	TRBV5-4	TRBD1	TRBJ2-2	CASSLSGTGPTGELFF	TGTGCCAGCAGCTTGTCTGGGACAGGGCCCACCGGGGAGCTGTTTTTT
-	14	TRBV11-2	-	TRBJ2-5	CASSLDPEGKTQYF	TGTGCCAGCAGCTTAGATCCTGAGGGAAAGACCCAGTACTTC
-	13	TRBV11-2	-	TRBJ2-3	CASSFLGGVAQYF	TGTGCCAGCAGCTTTCTAGGGGGAGTGGCGCAGTATTTT
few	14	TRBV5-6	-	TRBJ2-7	CASSLGVLSYEQYF	TGTGCCAGCAGCTTGGGGGTTCTCTCCTACGAGCAGTACTTC
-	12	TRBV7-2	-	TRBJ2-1	CASSPKVHEQFF	TGTGCCAGCAGTCCAAAAGTCCATGAGCAGTTCTTC
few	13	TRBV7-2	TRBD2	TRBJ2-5	CASSPGTSGDPHF	TGTGCCAGCAGCCCCGGGACTAGCGGGGACCCTCACTTC
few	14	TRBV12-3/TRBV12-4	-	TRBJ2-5	CASSLVEGGETQYF	TGTGCCAGCAGTTTAGTTGAAGGGGGAGAGACCCAGTACTTC
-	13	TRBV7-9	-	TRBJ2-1	CASRTEAALEQFF	TGTGCCAGCAGAACGGAAGCCGCCCTGGAGCAGTTCTTC
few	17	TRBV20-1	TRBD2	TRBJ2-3	CSARDTSGGIVSGTQYF	TGCAGTGCTAGAGATACTAGCGGGGGGATAGTAAGCGGTACGCAGTATTTT
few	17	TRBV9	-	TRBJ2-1	CASSVGTGRQYGNEQFF	TGTGCCAGCAGCGTAGGTACAGGACGACAGTACGGGAATGAGCAGTTCTTC